The 21 T cell receptor beta chains reported below all come from one sample, sequenced in a study of blood T cell repertoires in COVID-19. Measured with immunoSEQ multiplex PCR; TCRdb has only the in-frame clones, and not every one. The table lists about 210,000 clones, 89% of them singletons. The sample comprised peripheral blood. These receptors originate from a woman between 40 and 50 years old with acute or convalescent COVID-19.

The chain uses TRBV18 and TRBJ1-1; D perhaps matches TRBD1 (5 bases). This CDR3 has 13 residues. CDR1 and CDR2 from the germline V gene are KGHSH and LQKENI. Deletions cut 3 bases from V and 2 bases from J, with 7 bases between. The CDR3 protein is CASSPRDNTEAFF. The CDR3 DNA sequence: TGTGCCAGCTCACCGCGGGACAACACTGAAGCTTTCTTT.

The V and J genes are TRBV6-2 or TRBV6-3 and TRBJ2-7; 11 positions agree with TRBD2. This CDR3 is 15 amino acids long. Trimming took 6 bases from V and 7 from J; bases not matched to a gene: 11. The germline gives CDR1 MNHEY, CDR2 SVGEGT. In DNA, the CDR3 is TGTGCCAGCAGCTCCGGGACTAGCGGCCCAAGGGAGCAGTACGTC. Its protein is CASSSGTSGPREQYV.

The V gene is TRBV5-1, the J gene TRBJ2-3; 9 positions agree with TRBD2. In germline, CDR1 is SGHRS, CDR2 YFSETQ. The CDR3 is 15 residues long. After removal of 5 bases from V and 4 bases from J, the junction contained 8 bases not matched to a gene. CDR3 nucleotides: TGCGCCAGCAGTCAGCTAGCGGGGACCTCAGATACGCAGTATTTT. This sequence encodes CASSQLAGTSDTQYF. The full variable domain, in which reference TRBV5-1 and TRBJ2-3 provide the parts outside the CDR3, is KAGVTQTPRYLIKTRGQQVTLSCSPISGHRSVSWYQQTPGQGLQFLFEYFSETQRNKGNFPGRFSGRQFSNSRSEMNVSTLELGDSALYLCASSQLAGTSDTQYFGPGTRLTVL.

The chain is built from TRBV6-4 and TRBJ2-3; a possible D gene is TRBD2 (6 bases). Deletions cut 0 bases from V and 5 bases from J, with 6 bases between. This CDR3 is built from 13 residues. Germline lookup yields CDR1 MRHNA and CDR2 SNTAGT. CDR3 sequence reads: CASSDSGRDTQYF. CDR3 nucleotide sequence: TGTGCCAGCAGTGACTCCGGGAGAGATACGCAGTATTTT.

A few counts support this clone. The chain links TRBV6-5 to TRBJ2-2; the match to TRBD1 covers 10 bases. The V gene's germline CDR1 is MNHEY and CDR2 SVGAGI. The V segment lost 5 bases and the J segment 7 bases; nucleotides outside the gene matches: 4. This CDR3 spans 14 amino acids. CDR3 nucleotide sequence: TGTGCCAGCAGTCGGGGACAGGGGTTCGGGGAGCTGTTTTTT. As protein: CASSRGQGFGELFF.

The chain joins TRBV29-1 to TRBJ1-1, with D perhaps matching TRBD1 (5 bases). V shed 3 bases and J shed 6 bases, with 14 bases lying between them. This CDR3 has 13 amino acids. CDR1 SQVTM and CDR2 ANQGSEA come from the germline V gene. As DNA, the CDR3 is TGCAGCGTTGATTTCGGGGGATCGGCTGAAGCTTTCTTT. Protein sequence: CSVDFGGSAEAFF.

The chain links TRBV24-1 to TRBJ2-3; D is perhaps TRBD2 (5 bases). V lost 6 bases to trimming and J lost 7 bases, with 16 bases between them. The CDR3 length is 14 residues. Germline V CDR1 and CDR2: KGHDR, SFDVKD. The CDR3 nucleotides are TGTGCCACCAGTACGAGCGGCCTGGGGAATACGCAGTATTTT. This translates into CATSTSGLGNTQYF.

The chain recombines TRBV4-2 with TRBJ2-1, with TRBD2 matching 11 bases. The CDR3 runs to 18 residues. The V gene's germline CDR1 is LGHNA and CDR2 YNFKEQ. J gave up 0 bases and V 3 bases, and 7 bases lay outside the gene matches. CDR3 in amino acids: CASSQGPSGGSSYNEQFF. DNA for the CDR3: TGTGCCAGCAGCCAGGGCCCTAGCGGGGGGAGCTCCTACAATGAGCAGTTCTTC.

The chain carries TRBV7-2 and TRBJ2-5, with 12 bases identical to TRBD2. CDR3 length: 18 amino acids. The J segment lost 0 bases and the V segment lost 0 bases, leaving 5 bases of the junction unmatched. The germline V gene has CDR1 SGHTA and CDR2 FQGNSA. In DNA, the CDR3 is TGTGCCAGCAGCTTAGCAGCTAGCGGGGGGGTCCACCAAGAGACCCAGTACTTC. Translated, it gives CASSLAASGGVHQETQYF.

This chain uses TRBV24-1 with TRBJ2-3, with D perhaps matching TRBD2 (6 bases). V was shortened by 6 bases and J by 6 bases, with 15 bases between the two germline ends. This CDR3 region has 14 residues. The V gene's germline CDR1 is KGHDR and CDR2 SFDVKD. CDR3 protein: CATSPPGSGDTQYF. CDR3 DNA sequence: TGTGCCACCAGTCCACCGGGCAGCGGGGATACGCAGTATTTT.

This chain joins TRBV11-1 and TRBJ1-2, with D tentatively TRBD1 (6 bases). Germline loops: CDR1 SGHAT, CDR2 FQDESV (reference sequence). V shed 1 base and J shed 2 bases, with 11 bases lying between them. This CDR3 comprises 15 residues. The CDR3 nucleotides read TGTGCCAGCAGCTTAGGGGAGACAGGCAACTATGGCTACACCTTC. This codes for CASSLGETGNYGYTF.

V gene TRBV6-5 combines with J gene TRBJ1-2, with D tentatively TRBD1 (6 bases). Germline V gene sequence: CDR1 MNHEY, CDR2 SVGAGI. CDR3 length: 15 amino acids. Trimming removed 7 bases at V and 3 bases at J, with 18 bases between. The CDR3 spells CASTLSRQADYGYTF. CDR3 in DNA: TGTGCCAGCACTTTAAGCCGACAGGCCGACTATGGCTACACCTTC.

This clone was observed a handful of times. V usage is TRBV24-1 and J usage is TRBJ1-2, with TRBD1 matching 9 bases. J lost 8 bases, V lost 3 bases, and 6 bases had no gene match. Germline CDR1 reads KGHDR; CDR2 reads SFDVKD. The CDR3 loop spans 14 amino acids. The CDR3 sequence: CATSDGDRDDGYTF. In DNA, the CDR3 is TGTGCCACCAGTGATGGGGACAGGGATGACGGCTACACCTTC.

The gene calls are TRBV7-2 and TRBJ2-3; maybe TRBD2 (6 bases). This CDR3 has 17 residues. Germline CDR1 reads SGHTA; CDR2 reads FQGNSA. V lost 1 base and J 8 bases, leaving 22 bases between the germline ends. CDR3 loop: CASSLDSEFGGTVTQYF. The CDR3 DNA is TGTGCCAGCAGCTTAGATTCAGAGTTTGGGGGGACCGTTACGCAGTATTTT.

This chain connects TRBV3-1 (or the pseudogene TRBV3-2) to TRBJ1-6; tentatively, D is TRBD1 (6 bases). The ends were cut back, 4 bases at V and 7 bases at J, with 14 bases in the middle. The CDR3 sequence is 15 residues long. The germline gives CDR1 LGHDT, CDR2 YNNKEL (reference sequence). CDR3 sequence: CASSLSDRRNSPLHF. In DNA, the CDR3 is TGTGCCAGCAGCCTTTCGGACAGACGGAATTCACCCCTCCACTTT.

The chain combines TRBV6-5 with TRBJ1-1, with 9 bases aligning to TRBD1. Germline values: CDR1 MNHEY, CDR2 SVGAGI. The CDR3 is 15 residues long. The J segment lost 4 bases and the V segment lost 6 bases, leaving 9 bases of the junction unmatched. The CDR3 spells CASSRGQGFSTEAFF. As DNA, the CDR3 is TGTGCCAGCAGCCGGGGACAGGGTTTCTCCACTGAAGCTTTCTTT.

V gene TRBV27 combines with J gene TRBJ2-1, with 7 nucleotides matching TRBD1. CDR1 is MNHEY and CDR2 is SMNVEV in the germline V gene (reference sequence). This CDR3 has 17 amino acids. V lost 1 base to trimming and J lost 0 bases; unmatched junction nucleotides: 6. CDR3 residues: CASSLFGDSGSYNEQFF. The DNA of the CDR3 is TGTGCCAGCAGTTTATTCGGGGACAGCGGCTCCTACAATGAGCAGTTCTTC.

The V call is TRBV4-2, the J call TRBJ2-1; 7 bases map to TRBD2. Germline V gene lookup returns CDR1 LGHNA and CDR2 YNFKEQ. The CDR3 extends over 16 amino acids. The ends lost 4 bases at V and 5 bases at J; junction bases unmatched: 11. The CDR3 protein is CASSPSSGGFNNEQFF. The CDR3 nucleotides are TGTGCCAGCAGCCCGAGTTCCGGGGGGTTCAACAATGAGCAGTTCTTC.

This chain connects TRBV5-5 to TRBJ1-5; TRBD1 agrees at 7 bases. Germline-derived CDR1 and CDR2 are SGHKS and YYEKEE (reference sequence). The CDR3 runs 14 residues. V gave up 4 bases and J gave up 3 bases; unmatched junction bases: 4. The CDR3 spells CASSPTGLNQPQHF. CDR3 DNA: TGTGCCAGCAGCCCGACAGGGCTCAATCAGCCCCAGCATTTT.

The V and J genes are TRBV2 and TRBJ2-3; a weak D match, TRBD2 (6 bases). CDR3 length: 13 amino acids. Germline V gene sequence: CDR1 SNHLY, CDR2 FYNNEI. V was cut by 6 bases and J by 3 bases, with 10 bases left in between. The CDR3 protein is CASRNSGTDTQYF. CDR3 coding DNA: TGTGCCAGCAGAAACAGCGGGACAGATACGCAGTATTTT.

The gene calls are TRBV11-3 and TRBJ2-1; 8 bases are a match to TRBD1. V gave up 4 bases and J gave up 10 bases; unmatched junction bases: 9. This CDR3 is 14 amino acids long. Germline lookup yields CDR1 SGHNT and CDR2 YENEEA. The CDR3 DNA reads as TGTGCCAGCAGCTGGGACAGGAATAACTTGGAGCAGTTCTTC. Amino acids: CASSWDRNNLEQFF.